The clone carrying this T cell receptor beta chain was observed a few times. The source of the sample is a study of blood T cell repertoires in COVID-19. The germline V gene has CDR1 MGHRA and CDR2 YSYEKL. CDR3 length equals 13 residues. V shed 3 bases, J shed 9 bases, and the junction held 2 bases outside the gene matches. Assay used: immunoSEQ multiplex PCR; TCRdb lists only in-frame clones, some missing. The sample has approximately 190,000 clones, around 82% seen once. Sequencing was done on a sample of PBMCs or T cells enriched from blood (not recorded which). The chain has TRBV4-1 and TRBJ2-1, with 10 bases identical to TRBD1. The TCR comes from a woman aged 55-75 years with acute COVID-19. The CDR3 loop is CASSQRTGGEQFF. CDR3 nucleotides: TGCGCCAGCAGCCAGAGGACAGGGGGTGAGCAGTTCTTC.